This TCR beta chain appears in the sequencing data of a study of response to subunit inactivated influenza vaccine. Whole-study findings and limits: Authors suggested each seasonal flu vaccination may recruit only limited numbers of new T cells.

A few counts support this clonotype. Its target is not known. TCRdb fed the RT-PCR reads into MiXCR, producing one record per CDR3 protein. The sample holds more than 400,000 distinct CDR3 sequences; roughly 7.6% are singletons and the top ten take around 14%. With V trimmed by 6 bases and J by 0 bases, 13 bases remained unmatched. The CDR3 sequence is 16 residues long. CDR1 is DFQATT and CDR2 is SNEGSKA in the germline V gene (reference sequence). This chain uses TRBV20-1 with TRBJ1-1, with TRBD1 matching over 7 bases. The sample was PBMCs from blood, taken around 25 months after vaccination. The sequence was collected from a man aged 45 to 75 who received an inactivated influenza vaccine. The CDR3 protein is CSAIGTAVTLNTEAFF. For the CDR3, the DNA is TGCAGTGCGATCGGGACAGCCGTTACCTTGAACACTGAAGCTTTCTTT.